The T cell receptor beta chain described here comes from a study of T-cell memory formation after mild COVID-19. Comment on this clonotype: The antigen is undetermined.

Overall study findings and caveats: Cross-reactive memory apparently joined, as some responding clones appeared in pre-infection memory.

The TCR alpha and TCR beta cDNA libraries, bearing sample barcodes and UMIs, were generated by 5'RACE using constant-segment primers. TCRdb re-derived calls from the 5' RACE reads in MiXCR, one entry per CDR3 protein. The data contain tens of thousands of distinct CDR3 sequences, 16% of them singletons. The sample was PBMCs or a T cell subset sorted from them (not recorded which). The TCR originated in an adult woman who had mild COVID-19 (a few samples of this study predate the infection). Cell type and time point are not known.

The CDR3 region is CSARDPPDPQETQYF. CDR3 nucleotide sequence: TGCAGTGCTAGAGATCCGCCGGACCCTCAAGAGACCCAGTACTTC. The V and J genes are TRBV20-1 and TRBJ2-5; no definite D call. The germline V and J ends were trimmed by 0 bases and 2 bases, with 13 bases remaining between them. The V gene's germline CDR1 is DFQATT and CDR2 SNEGSKA (reference sequence). This CDR3 contains 15 residues.